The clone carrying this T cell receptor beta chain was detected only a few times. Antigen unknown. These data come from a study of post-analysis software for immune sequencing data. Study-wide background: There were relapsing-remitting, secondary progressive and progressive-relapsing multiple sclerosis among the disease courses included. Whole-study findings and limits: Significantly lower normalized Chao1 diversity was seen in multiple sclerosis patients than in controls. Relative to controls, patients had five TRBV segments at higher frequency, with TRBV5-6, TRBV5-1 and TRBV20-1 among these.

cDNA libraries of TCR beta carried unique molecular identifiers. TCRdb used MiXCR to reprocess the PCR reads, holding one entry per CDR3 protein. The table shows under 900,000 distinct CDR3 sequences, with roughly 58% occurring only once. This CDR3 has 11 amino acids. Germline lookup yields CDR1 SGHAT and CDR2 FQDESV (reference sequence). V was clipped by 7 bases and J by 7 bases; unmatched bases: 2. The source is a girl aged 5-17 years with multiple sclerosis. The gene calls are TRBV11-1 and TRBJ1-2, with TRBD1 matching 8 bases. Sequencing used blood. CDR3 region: CASTTGAGYTF. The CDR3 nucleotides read TGTGCCAGCACGACAGGGGCTGGCTACACCTTC.